The sample holds a few counts of the clone carrying this T cell receptor (beta chain). The antigen remains undetermined. This sample was taken from a study of Graves' ophthalmopathy and Graves' hyperthyroidism. TCR beta CDR3 regions were amplified from RNA transcripts. HTBI primers were used in a first-round RT-PCR, which preceded a second-round multiplex PCR. TCRdb re-called the multiplex PCR reads with MiXCR, one entry per CDR3 protein. The sample comprises about 1.1 million distinct CDR3 sequences, around a third of which are singletons, and 11% rests with the top ten. Points from the study as a whole: Blood samples also showed most expanded thyroid clonotypes exceeding 0.001 frequency.

V trimming: 3 bases; J trimming: 7 bases; junction bases outside the gene matches: 14. Germline V gene lookup returns CDR1 SGHTS and CDR2 YDEGEE. CDR3 length: 16 amino acids. The sequenced sample was peripheral blood or thyroid tissue (not recorded which). This chain joins TRBV5-8 and TRBJ1-2; 8 bases align to TRBD1. The source of this sequence is an adult man with Graves' hyperthyroidism. The CDR3 is CASSWDRSASRSGYTF. DNA for the CDR3: TGTGCCAGCAGCTGGGACAGGAGCGCCTCCAGGAGTGGCTACACCTTC.